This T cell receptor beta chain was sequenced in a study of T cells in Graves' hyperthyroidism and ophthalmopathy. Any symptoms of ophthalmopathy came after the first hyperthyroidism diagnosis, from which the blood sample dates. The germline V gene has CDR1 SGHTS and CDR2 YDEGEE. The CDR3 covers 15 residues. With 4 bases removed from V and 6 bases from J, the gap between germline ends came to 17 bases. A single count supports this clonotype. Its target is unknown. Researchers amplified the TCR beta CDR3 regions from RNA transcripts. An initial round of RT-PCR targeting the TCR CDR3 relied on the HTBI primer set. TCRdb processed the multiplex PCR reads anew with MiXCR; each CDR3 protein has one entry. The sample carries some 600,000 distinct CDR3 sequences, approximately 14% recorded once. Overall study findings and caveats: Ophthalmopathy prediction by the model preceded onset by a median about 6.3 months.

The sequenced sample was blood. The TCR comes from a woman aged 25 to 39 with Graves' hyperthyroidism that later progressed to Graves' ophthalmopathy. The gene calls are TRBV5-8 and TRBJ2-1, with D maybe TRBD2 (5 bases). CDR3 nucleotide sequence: TGTGCCAGCAGCCCCCGGCGGGTTAGAGCCAATGAGCAGTTCTTC. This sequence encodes CASSPRRVRANEQFF.